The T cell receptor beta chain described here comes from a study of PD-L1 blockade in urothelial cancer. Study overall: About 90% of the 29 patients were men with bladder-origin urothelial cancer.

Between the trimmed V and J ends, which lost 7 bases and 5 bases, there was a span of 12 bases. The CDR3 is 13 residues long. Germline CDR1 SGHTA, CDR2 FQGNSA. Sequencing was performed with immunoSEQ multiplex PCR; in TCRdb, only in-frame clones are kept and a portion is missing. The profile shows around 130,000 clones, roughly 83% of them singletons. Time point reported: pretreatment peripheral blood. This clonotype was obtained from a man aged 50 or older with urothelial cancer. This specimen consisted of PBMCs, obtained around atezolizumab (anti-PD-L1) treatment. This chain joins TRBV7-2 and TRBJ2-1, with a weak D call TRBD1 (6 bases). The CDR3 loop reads CASTRGRNNEQFF. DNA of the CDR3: TGTGCCAGCACCAGGGGCAGGAACAATGAGCAGTTCTTC. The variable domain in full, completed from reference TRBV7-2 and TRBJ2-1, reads GAGVSQSPSNKVTEKGKDVELRCDPISGHTALYWYRQSLGQGLEFLIYFQGNSAPDKSGLPSDRFSAERTGGSVSTLTIQRTQQEDSAVYLCASTRGRNNEQFFGPGTRLTVL.